One sample yielded the 10 T cell receptor beta chains listed below, sequenced in a study of graft-versus-host responses after intestinal transplantation. The antigens of these receptors remain unknown. Repertoires were generated with immunoSEQ multiplex PCR, while TCRdb's copy carries only in-frame clones and drops some. The table shows more than 85,000 clones, with approximately 82% occurring only once. The source material was unstimulated CD4+ T cells sorted from spleen or lymph node cells, sampled before intestinal transplant. The origin of the receptors is a human donor who received an intestinal transplant.

The chain uses TRBV10-3 and TRBJ2-7; 8 bases are shared with TRBD1. With 6 bases clipped from V and 5 bases from J, the junction kept 9 bases outside the gene matches. The length of the CDR3 is 14 residues. Germline CDR1 ENHRY, CDR2 SYGVKD. This CDR3 is CAIREGQALNEQYF. DNA for the CDR3: TGTGCCATCAGGGAGGGACAGGCCCTTAACGAGCAGTACTTC.

This rearrangement joins TRBV5-4 to TRBJ1-1; D is unresolved. CDR3 length: 13 residues. Germline CDR1 reads SGHNT; CDR2 reads YYREEE (reference sequence). Trimming stripped 2 bases from V and 2 bases from J, with 7 bases between. CDR3 nucleotides: TGTGCCAGCAGCTTACAGCCAAACACTGAAGCTTTCTTT. This translates into CASSLQPNTEAFF.

The V gene is TRBV4-1, the J gene TRBJ1-2; TRBD1 agrees at 8 bases. V lost 3 bases and J lost 4; bases outside the gene matches: 7. CDR1 and CDR2 from the germline V gene are MGHRA and YSYEKL. The CDR3 length is 15 residues. The CDR3 nucleotides are TGCGCCAGCAGCCACGCCGGGACAGGCCTCTATGGCTACACCTTC. Encoded protein: CASSHAGTGLYGYTF.

The chain is built from TRBV5-4 and TRBJ1-2; D might be TRBD1 (6 bases). Germline CDR1 reads SGHNT; CDR2 reads YYREEE (reference sequence). V lost 4 bases and J lost 5, with 15 bases in between. The CDR3 is 14 residues long. CDR3 bases: TGTGCCAGCAGCAATAGGGACACCCTTTATGGCTACACCTTC. This encodes CASSNRDTLYGYTF.

With regard to this clone: Different DNA sequences within this sample yield the same CDR3. The chain carries TRBV5-1 and TRBJ2-3, with 8 positions matching TRBD2. The CDR3 covers 16 residues. J gave up 3 bases and V 0 bases, and 6 bases lay outside the gene matches. CDR1 SGHRS and CDR2 YFSETQ come from the germline V gene. The CDR3 nucleotides are TGCGCCAGCAGCTTGGATTCCGGGGGGGGGACAGATACGCAGTATTTT. Translated: CASSLDSGGGTDTQYF.

Worth noting for this clone: The sample holds other DNA sequences that translate to the same CDR3. J is TRBJ1-5 and V is TRBV18; 8 bases line up with TRBD1. Germline CDR1 is KGHSH and CDR2 is LQKENI. This CDR3 comprises 15 residues. The trim removed 6 bases at V and 4 bases at J, leaving 8 bases unmatched. The CDR3, as DNA: TGTGCCAGCTCTCCTGACAGGGGAGGGAATCAGCCCCAGCATTTT. Residues: CASSPDRGGNQPQHF.

The CDR3 is CASSSQGSAGNTIYF. Written as DNA, the CDR3 is TGTGCCAGCAGCTCCCAGGGGAGCGCTGGAAACACCATATATTTT. The genes are TRBV11-2 and TRBJ1-3, with D perhaps TRBD1 (6 bases). With 4 bases removed from V and 2 bases from J, the gap between germline ends came to 12 bases. The V gene's germline CDR1 is SGHAT and CDR2 FQNNGV. The CDR3 consists of 15 residues.

This chain links TRBV28 with TRBJ2-7; 11 bases match TRBD1. This CDR3 is built from 14 residues. CDR1 and CDR2 from the germline V gene are MDHEN and SYDVKM. V shed 6 bases and J 0 bases; nucleotides not matched to a gene: 1. CDR3 bases: TGTGCCAGCAGGGGGACAGGGGGCTCCTACGAGCAGTACTTC. It yields the protein CASRGTGGSYEQYF. Looking up the rest from reference TRBV28 and TRBJ2-7 gives the full variable domain: DVKVTQSSRYLVKRTGEKVFLECVQDMDHENMFWYRQDPGLGLRLIYFSYDVKMKEKGDIPEGYSVSREKKERFSLILESASTNQTSMYLCASRGTGGSYEQYFGPGTRLTVT.

This clone was recorded once. The rearrangement uses TRBV28 and TRBJ1-2, with 7 bases lining up with TRBD1. The ends lost 6 bases at V and 5 bases at J; junction bases unmatched: 9. Germline V gene data show CDR1 as MDHEN and CDR2 as SYDVKM. The CDR3 is made up of 14 amino acids. CDR3 amino acids: CASSSARQGYGYTF. The CDR3 coding sequence is TGTGCCAGCAGCTCTGCGAGACAGGGATATGGCTACACCTTC.

The gene calls are TRBV18 and TRBJ2-3, with no clear D. The germline V gene encodes CDR1 KGHSH and CDR2 LQKENI. Trimming removed 3 bases at V and 8 bases at J, with 18 bases between. The CDR3 spans 15 residues. The CDR3 loop is CASSPQAPQHSTQYF. In DNA, the CDR3 is TGTGCCAGCTCACCTCAGGCGCCCCAGCATAGTACGCAGTATTTT. The full variable domain, rest sourced from reference TRBV18 and TRBJ2-3, is NAGVMQNPRHLVRRRGQEARLRCSPMKGHSHVYWYRQLPEEGLKFMVYLQKENIIDESGMPKERFSAEFPKEGPSILRIQQVVRGDSAAYFCASSPQAPQHSTQYFGPGTRLTVL.